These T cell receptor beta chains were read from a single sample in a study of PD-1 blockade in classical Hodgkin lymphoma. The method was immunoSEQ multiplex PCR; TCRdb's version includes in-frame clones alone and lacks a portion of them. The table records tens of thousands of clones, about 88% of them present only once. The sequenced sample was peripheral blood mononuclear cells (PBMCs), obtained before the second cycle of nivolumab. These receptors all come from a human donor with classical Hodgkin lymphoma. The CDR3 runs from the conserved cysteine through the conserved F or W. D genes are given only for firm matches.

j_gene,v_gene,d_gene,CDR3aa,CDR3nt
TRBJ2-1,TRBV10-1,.,CASSETSHPQPNEQFF,TGCGCCAGCAGTGAGACTAGCCACCCCCAACCCAATGAGCAGTTCTTC
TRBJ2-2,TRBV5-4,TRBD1,CASSSTGGLGELFF,TGTGCCAGCAGCTCGACAGGGGGCCTCGGGGAGCTGTTTTTT
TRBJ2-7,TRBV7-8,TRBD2,CASSLAGVSGGSYEQYF,TGTGCCAGCAGCTTAGCGGGGGTTAGCGGGGGGTCCTACGAGCAGTACTTC
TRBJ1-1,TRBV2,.,CAGRQTVNTEAFF,TGTGCCGGGAGGCAAACAGTTAACACTGAAGCTTTCTTT
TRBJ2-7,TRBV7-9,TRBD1,CASSFRGQGGFSEQYF,TGTGCCAGCAGCTTCCGGGGACAGGGAGGGTTTTCCGAGCAGTACTTC
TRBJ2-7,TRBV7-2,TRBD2,CASSLASGTSGAYEQYF,TGTGCCAGCAGCTTAGCGTCCGGGACTAGCGGGGCCTACGAGCAGTACTTC
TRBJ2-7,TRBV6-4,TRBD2,CATRPGLAGGPGRPHEQYF,TGTGCCACCAGACCGGGACTAGCGGGAGGCCCTGGGCGACCCCACGAGCAGTACTTC
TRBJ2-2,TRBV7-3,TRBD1,CASSPGQGDTGELFF,TGTGCCAGCAGCCCGGGACAGGGGGACACCGGGGAGCTGTTTTTT
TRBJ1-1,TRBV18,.,CASSPYSTEAFF,TGTGCCAGCTCACCATACTCCACTGAAGCTTTCTTT
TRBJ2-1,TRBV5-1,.,CASQNDRSYNEQFF,TGCGCCAGCCAAAACGATCGCTCCTACAATGAGCAGTTCTTC
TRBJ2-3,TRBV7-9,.,CASEDRGDSTDTQYF,TGTGCCAGCGAGGATAGGGGGGACAGCACAGATACGCAGTATTTT
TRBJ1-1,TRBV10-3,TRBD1,CAIRGQGVAEAFF,TGTGCCATCCGGGGACAGGGGGTCGCTGAAGCTTTCTTT
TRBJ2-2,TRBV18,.,CASSPVRGNTGELFF,TGTGCCAGCTCACCGGTGCGGGGGAACACCGGGGAGCTGTTTTTT
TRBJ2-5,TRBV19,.,CASSAQQETQYF,TGTGCCAGTAGTGCCCAACAAGAGACCCAGTACTTC
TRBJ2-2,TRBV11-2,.,CASSLAGKTGELFF,TGTGCCAGCAGCTTAGCGGGGAAGACCGGGGAGCTGTTTTTT
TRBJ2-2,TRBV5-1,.,CASSPYYSGTGELFF,TGCGCCAGCAGCCCTTATTACTCTGGCACCGGGGAGCTGTTTTTT